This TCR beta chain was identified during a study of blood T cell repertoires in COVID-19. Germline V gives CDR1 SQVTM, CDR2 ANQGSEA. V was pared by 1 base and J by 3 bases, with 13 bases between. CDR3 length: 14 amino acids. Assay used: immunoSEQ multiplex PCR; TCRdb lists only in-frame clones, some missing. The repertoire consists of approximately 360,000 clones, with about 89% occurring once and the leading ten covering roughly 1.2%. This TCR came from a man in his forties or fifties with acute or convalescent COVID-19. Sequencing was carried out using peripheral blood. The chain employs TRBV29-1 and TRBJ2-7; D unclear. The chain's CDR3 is CSVEGGGFYYEQYF. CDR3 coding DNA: TGCAGCGTTGAAGGAGGCGGTTTCTACTACGAGCAGTACTTC.